Described below is a single T cell receptor (beta chain) sequence and its context. The antigen it binds to is not known. Base quality data are lacking; no much larger clone is found one base away. V sheds 0 bases and J sheds 10 bases, leaving 19 bases between their ends. For CDR1 and CDR2, the germline V gene lists KGHSH and LQKENI. The CDR3 measures 16 amino acids from cysteine to phenylalanine. The entry retains the CDR3 DNA only, 48 bases that are in frame from base 1. The instrument was an Illumina MiSeq. In the authors' own workflow: Repertoire diversity was measured with the Shannon-Wiener index computed in VDJtools. A TCRbeta clonotype was considered expanded if its clonotype frequency was 3 or more. TCRdb redid the processing of the public reads, applying fastp at Q25 and MiXCR, and retained in-frame beta chains. Merged by CDR3 protein, the rows form single entries marked with the most common genes and DNA. The V and J calls reflect TCRdb's pipeline rather than the authors' work. This sample is represented by under 550 distinct CDR3 sequences; 15% to 25% of them were singletons. Around an eighth of the sample is in the top ten clones.

To test for a precursor-effector relationship among CD4 cytotoxic T cells, four sorted CD4+ memory subsets (TCM, TEM, IL-7Rhigh TEMRA, IL-7R- TEMRA) underwent bulk UMI-based TCR sequencing. The cells came from peripheral blood mononuclear cells that had been isolated from human blood. This entry is derived from a study of precursors of human CD4 cytotoxic T cells (dated 2018 in TCRdb). About the investigation overall: CD4+ memory subsets from over twelve donors in total were covered by the bulk TCR-seq analysis. Sequences for both the TCRalpha and TCRbeta chains came out of the TCR-seq analysis of around 13 donors (table S7). Findings and caveats that apply to the study as a whole: Compared with TCM and TEM subsets, the IL-7Rhigh and IL-7R- TEMRA subsets had more restricted TCR repertoires, with lower diversity and more expanded clonotypes. A bigger share of IL-7Rhigh TEMRA clonotypes consisted of expanded effector clonotypes than was the case for TEM or TCM clonotypes. Only 13 of the 14 donors were included in some bulk TCR-seq comparisons, which suggests that not every subset was available for every donor. The limitation that the direction of differentiation between precursor and effector cells cannot be definitively established by a human observational design was noted by the authors.

This TCR was sampled from a human donor in good health. Source material: memory CD4+ T cells from blood (PBMCs). This sequence uses TRBV18 and TRBJ2-1, with the D gene tentatively TRBD1 or TRBD2, based on 7 matching bases in each. The CDR3 amino acid sequence is: CASSPPASGQGGEQFF. The bases read TGTGCCAGCTCACCACCAGCTAGCGGCCAGGGGGGAGAGCAGTTCTTC.